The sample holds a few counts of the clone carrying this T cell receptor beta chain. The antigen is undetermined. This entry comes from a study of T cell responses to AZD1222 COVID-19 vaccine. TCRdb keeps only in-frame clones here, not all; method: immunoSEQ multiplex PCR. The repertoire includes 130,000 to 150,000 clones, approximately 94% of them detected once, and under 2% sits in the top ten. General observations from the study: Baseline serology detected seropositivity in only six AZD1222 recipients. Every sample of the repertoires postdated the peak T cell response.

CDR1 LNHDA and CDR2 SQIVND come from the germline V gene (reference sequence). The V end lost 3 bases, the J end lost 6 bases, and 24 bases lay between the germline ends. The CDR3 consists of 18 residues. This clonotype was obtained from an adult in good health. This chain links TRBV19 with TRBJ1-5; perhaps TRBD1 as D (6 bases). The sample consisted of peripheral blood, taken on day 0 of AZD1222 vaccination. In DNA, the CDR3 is TGTGCCAGTAGTATCCGGGGCAGGGGTGCTGGGAGTGGTCAGCCCCAGCATTTT. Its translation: CASSIRGRGAGSGQPQHF.